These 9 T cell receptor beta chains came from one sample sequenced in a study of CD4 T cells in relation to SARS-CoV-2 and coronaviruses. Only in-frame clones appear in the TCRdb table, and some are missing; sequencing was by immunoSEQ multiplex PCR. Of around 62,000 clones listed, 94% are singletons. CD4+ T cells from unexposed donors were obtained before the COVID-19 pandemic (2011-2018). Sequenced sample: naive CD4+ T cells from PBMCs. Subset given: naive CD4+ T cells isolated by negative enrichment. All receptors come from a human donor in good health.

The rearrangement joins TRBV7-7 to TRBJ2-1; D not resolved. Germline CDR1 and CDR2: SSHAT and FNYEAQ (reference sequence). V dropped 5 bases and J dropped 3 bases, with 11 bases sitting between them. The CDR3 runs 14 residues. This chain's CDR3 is CASSHSTVYNEQFF. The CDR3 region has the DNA TGTGCCAGCAGCCATTCGACCGTCTACAATGAGCAGTTCTTC. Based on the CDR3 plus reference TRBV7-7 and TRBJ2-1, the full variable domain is GAGVSQSPRYKVTKRGQDVTLRCDPISSHATLYWYQQALGQGPEFLTYFNYEAQPDKSGLPSDRFSAERPEGSISTLTIQRTEQRDSAMYRCASSHSTVYNEQFFGPGTRLTVL.

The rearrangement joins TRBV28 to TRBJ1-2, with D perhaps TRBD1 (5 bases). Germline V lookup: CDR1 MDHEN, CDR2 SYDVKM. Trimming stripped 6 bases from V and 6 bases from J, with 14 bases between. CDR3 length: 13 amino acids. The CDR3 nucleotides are TGTGCCAGCAGCTCCGGGGGTCGGGATGGCTACACCTTC. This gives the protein CASSSGGRDGYTF.

DNA of the CDR3: TGTGCCAGCAGCGGGCGGTACAATGAGCAGTTCTTC. This sequence encodes CASSGRYNEQFF. The V call is TRBV28, the J call TRBJ2-1; D is uncertain. Trimming shortened V by 6 bases and J by 4 bases, and 7 bases separated the two germline ends. CDR1 and CDR2 (germline): MDHEN, SYDVKM. This CDR3 contains 12 residues.

In nucleotides, the CDR3 is TGTGCCAGCAGCAATGTCACCGGGGAGCTGTTTTTT. Protein sequence: CASSNVTGELFF. This chain uses TRBV21-1 with TRBJ2-2. TRBV21-1 counts as a pseudogene. The CDR3 has 12 residues.

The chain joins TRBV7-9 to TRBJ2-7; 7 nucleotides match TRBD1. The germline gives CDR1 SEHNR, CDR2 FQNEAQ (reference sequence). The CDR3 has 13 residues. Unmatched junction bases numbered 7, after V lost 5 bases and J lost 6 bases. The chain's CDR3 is CASSLTGPGEQYF. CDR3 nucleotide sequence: TGTGCCAGCAGCCTGACAGGGCCGGGCGAGCAGTACTTC.

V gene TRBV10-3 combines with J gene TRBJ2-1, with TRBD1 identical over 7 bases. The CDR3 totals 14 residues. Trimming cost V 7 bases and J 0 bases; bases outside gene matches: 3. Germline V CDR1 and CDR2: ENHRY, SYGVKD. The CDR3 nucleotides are TGTGCCATCAAAGGACAGGTCTCCTACAATGAGCAGTTCTTC. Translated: CAIKGQVSYNEQFF.

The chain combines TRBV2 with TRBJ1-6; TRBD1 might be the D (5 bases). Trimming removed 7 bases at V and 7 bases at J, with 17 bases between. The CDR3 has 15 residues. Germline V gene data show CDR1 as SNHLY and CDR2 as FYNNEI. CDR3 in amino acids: CASKTTQGINSPLHF. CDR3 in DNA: TGTGCCAGCAAGACCACTCAGGGAATCAATTCACCCCTCCACTTT.

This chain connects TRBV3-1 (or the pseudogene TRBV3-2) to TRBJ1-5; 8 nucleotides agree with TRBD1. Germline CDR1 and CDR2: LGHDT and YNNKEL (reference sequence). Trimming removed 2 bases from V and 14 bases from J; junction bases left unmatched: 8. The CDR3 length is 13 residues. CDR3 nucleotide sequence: TGTGCCAGCAGCCAATCTAAGGACAGGGTAAAGCATTTT. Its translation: CASSQSKDRVKHF.

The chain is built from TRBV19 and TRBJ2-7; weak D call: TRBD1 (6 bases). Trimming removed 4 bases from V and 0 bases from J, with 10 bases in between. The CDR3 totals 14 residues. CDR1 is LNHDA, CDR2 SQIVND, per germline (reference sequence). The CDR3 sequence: CASSTRDTSYEQYF. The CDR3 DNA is TGTGCCAGTAGTACCCGGGACACCTCCTACGAGCAGTACTTC.